The 8 T cell receptor beta chains given below trace back to one sample, sequenced in a study of CD8 T cells in ankylosing spondylitis. Their antigens are not known. Study-wide results and limits: Characteristic, it appeared, of ankylosing spondylitis blood was a TCR beta motif of seven or eight highly homologous variants.

In TCRdb, the 5' RACE reads were re-called with MiXCR into one record per CDR3 protein. The table shows roughly 490,000 distinct CDR3 sequences, with roughly 5.3% occurring only once. Sequenced: blood, either unsorted or a sorted T cell fraction (not recorded which). The source of these receptors is a male donor with ankylosing spondylitis.

This clonotype was counted at least ten times. The chain employs TRBV7-2 and TRBJ2-5; TRBD1 matches 7 bases. Germline CDR1 is SGHTA and CDR2 is FQGNSA. The CDR3 is 16 amino acids. With V trimmed by 2 bases and J by 5 bases, 11 bases remained unmatched. The chain's CDR3 is CASSLRPLTGLETQYF. The CDR3 DNA reads as TGTGCCAGCAGCTTACGCCCTCTGACAGGGCTGGAGACCCAGTACTTC.

In this sample, this clonotype turned up many times. The chain has TRBV4-1 and TRBJ2-1; D is tentatively TRBD1 or TRBD2 (5 bases each). The CDR3 is made up of 15 amino acids. With 8 bases removed from V and 8 bases from J, the gap between germline ends came to 22 bases. Germline V CDR1 and CDR2: MGHRA, YSYEKL. CDR3 sequence (DNA): TGCGCCAGCGCTAACGGGGCTTCCCGAGGGGATGAGCAGTTCTTC. It specifies CASANGASRGDEQFF.

In its sample, this clonotype was seen many times. CDR3 loop: CASSFRGLSNSPLHF. Here the CDR3 DNA reads TGCGCCAGCAGCTTTAGGGGGCTCAGTAATTCACCCCTCCACTTT. The chain combines TRBV5-1 with TRBJ1-6, with 7 bases aligning to TRBD1. Looked up from germline, CDR1 is SGHRS and CDR2 is YFSETQ. The ends lost 2 bases at V and 6 bases at J; junction bases unmatched: 5. CDR3 length equals 15 residues.

This clonotype was counted at least ten times. The chain uses TRBV5-1 and TRBJ1-6; the match to TRBD1 covers 9 bases. The CDR3 totals 17 residues. V lost 4 bases, J lost 8 bases, and 13 bases stayed unmatched. In germline, CDR1 is SGHRS, CDR2 YFSETQ. In nucleotides, the CDR3 is TGCGCCAGCAGCACCCGGGACAGGGACGGAATTGATTCACCCCTCCACTTT. It yields the protein CASSTRDRDGIDSPLHF.

This clonotype has at least ten counts. This chain uses TRBV10-3 with TRBJ1-2; 10 nucleotides match TRBD1. Germline CDR1 reads ENHRY; CDR2 reads SYGVKD. There are 13 residues in the CDR3. V lost 5 bases and J lost 8; bases outside the gene matches: 5. This CDR3 reads CAISSGTGDGYTF. The CDR3 DNA is TGTGCCATCAGTTCCGGGACAGGGGACGGCTACACCTTC.

This clonotype was detected ten times or more. V and J are TRBV4-3 and TRBJ2-3, with a possible D match to TRBD2 (5 bases). The ends were cut back, 0 bases at V and 6 bases at J, with 13 bases in the middle. In germline, CDR1 is LGHNA, CDR2 YSLEER. The CDR3 runs to 15 residues. In DNA, the CDR3 is TGCGCCAGCAGCCAAGATGCGCGGAGGTCGGATACGCAGTATTTT. Its translation: CASSQDARRSDTQYF.

This clonotype was recorded a few times. The chain joins TRBV5-5 to TRBJ1-5; 7 positions agree with TRBD1. The CDR3 has 15 amino acids. Losses at the gene ends were 4 bases for V and 9 bases for J; bases not matched to a gene: 13. The germline CDR1 and CDR2 sequences are SGHKS and YYEKEE (reference sequence). CDR3 DNA: TGTGCCAGCAGCAGGGGACAGTGGGCCGGCGGGCCCCAGCATTTT. Amino acids: CASSRGQWAGGPQHF.

This clonotype was seen many times. The chain employs TRBV4-3 and TRBJ2-2, with 11 bases aligning to TRBD1. This CDR3 is built from 17 residues. Germline V gives CDR1 LGHNA, CDR2 YSLEER. Trimming at V came to 3 bases and at J to 6 bases, leaving 9 bases not matched to a gene. The CDR3 coding sequence is TGCGCCAGCAGCCACTTACTCCTGGGACAGGGGGCCGGGGAGCTGTTTTTT. Translating gives CASSHLLLGQGAGELFF.